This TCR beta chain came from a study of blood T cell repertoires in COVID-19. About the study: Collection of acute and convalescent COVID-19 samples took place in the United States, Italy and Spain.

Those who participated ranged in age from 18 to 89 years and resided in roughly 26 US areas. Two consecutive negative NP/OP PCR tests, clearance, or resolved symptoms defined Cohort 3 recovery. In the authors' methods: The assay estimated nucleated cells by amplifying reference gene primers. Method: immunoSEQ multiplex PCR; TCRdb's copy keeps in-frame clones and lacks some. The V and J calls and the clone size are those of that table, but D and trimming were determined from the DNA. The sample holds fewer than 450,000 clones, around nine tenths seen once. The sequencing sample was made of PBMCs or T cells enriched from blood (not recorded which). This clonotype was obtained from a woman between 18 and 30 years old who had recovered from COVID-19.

The chain's CDR3 is CASSYRRVQTNEKLFF. Written as DNA, the CDR3 is TGTGCCAGCAGTTACCGCAGGGTCCAAACTAATGAAAAACTGTTTTTT. J is TRBJ1-4 and V is TRBV6-2 or TRBV6-3, with D perhaps TRBD1 (5 bases). Between the trimmed V and J ends, which lost 2 bases and 1 base, there was a span of 11 bases. This CDR3 has 16 residues. Per germline, CDR1 MNHEY and CDR2 SVGEGT.